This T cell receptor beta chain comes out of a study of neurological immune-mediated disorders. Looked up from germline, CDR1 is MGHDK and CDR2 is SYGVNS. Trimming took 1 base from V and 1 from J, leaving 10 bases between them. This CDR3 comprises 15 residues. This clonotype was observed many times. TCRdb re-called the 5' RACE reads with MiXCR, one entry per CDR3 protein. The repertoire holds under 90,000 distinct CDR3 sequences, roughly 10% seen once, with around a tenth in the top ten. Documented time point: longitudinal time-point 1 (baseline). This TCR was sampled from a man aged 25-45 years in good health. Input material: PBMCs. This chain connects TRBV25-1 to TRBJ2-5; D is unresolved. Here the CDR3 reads CASSEFGVRQETQYF. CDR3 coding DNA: TGTGCCAGCAGTGAATTTGGGGTTCGCCAAGAGACCCAGTACTTC.